This note documents a single TCR beta chain sequence. V trimming: 6 bases; J trimming: 2 bases; junction bases outside the gene matches: 3. The CDR3 totals 14 residues. Per germline, CDR1 SGHAT and CDR2 FQNNGV. TCRdb's table, derived via immunoSEQ multiplex PCR, lists solely in-frame clones and lacks some. Counted here are around 26,000 clones, around 94% occurring once; the ten biggest clones make up 15% to 20%. This sample is drawn from a study of T cells in tuberculosis. The sequence derives from a donor between 10 and 35 years old with latent tuberculosis or without tuberculosis infection. Some clones in this sample may be carry-over from other donors' samples. The sample consisted of PBMCs. The chain recombines TRBV11-2 with TRBJ2-2; 7 bases agree with TRBD1. Written as DNA, the CDR3 is TGTGCCAGCAGACAGGGGCGTAACACCGGGGAGCTGTTTTTT. It is translated as CASRQGRNTGELFF.